The rows below give T cell receptor beta chains drawn from one sample of a study of naive and memory T cell subsets. TCRdb itself ran the UMI-ligation and nested PCR reads through MiXCR, one entry per CDR3 protein. The sample consists of approximately 27,000 distinct CDR3 sequences, about 11% of them appearing once. The material sequenced was effector memory CD4+ T cells from blood. These receptors were collected from a human donor in good health. Both conserved end residues are part of each CDR3. D genes are given only for firm matches. Clone sizes are given selectively: once, few, many, or a class where the clone is expanded.

length: 13
size: many
V: TRBV20-1
J: TRBJ1-2
D: NA
CDR3: CSANALLGGGYTF
DNA: TGCAGTGCCAACGCCCTCTTGGGAGGGGGCTACACCTTC

length: 14
size: few
V: TRBV2
J: TRBJ2-2
D: NA
CDR3: CASRPSSNTGELFF
DNA: TGTGCCAGCAGACCGTCATCGAACACCGGGGAGCTGTTTTTT

length: 16
size: few
V: TRBV5-1
J: TRBJ1-1
D: TRBD1
CDR3: CASSWGTGSSDTEAFF
DNA: TGCGCCAGCAGCTGGGGGACAGGGTCGAGTGACACTGAAGCTTTCTTT

length: 13
size: few
V: TRBV4-2
J: TRBJ1-5
D: NA
CDR3: CASSNRGQQPQHF
DNA: TGTGCCAGCAGTAACCGGGGGCAGCAGCCCCAGCATTTT

length: 14
size: many
V: TRBV30
J: TRBJ1-5
D: NA
CDR3: CAWKRDGFNQPQHF
DNA: TGTGCCTGGAAACGGGACGGCTTCAATCAGCCCCAGCATTTT

length: 15
size: many
V: TRBV4-2
J: TRBJ2-7
D: TRBD1
CDR3: CASSPPGQGINEQYF
DNA: TGTGCCAGCAGCCCTCCGGGACAGGGGATCAACGAGCAGTACTTC

length: 14
size: once
V: TRBV10-3
J: TRBJ1-2
D: NA
CDR3: CAISTPDSNYGYTF
DNA: TGTGCCATCTCCACGCCGGACAGCAACTATGGCTACACCTTC

length: 15
size: NA
V: TRBV7-2
J: TRBJ1-6
D: NA
CDR3: CASSLTNRRSSPLHF
DNA: TGTGCCAGCAGCTTAACGAACAGGAGAAGCTCACCCCTCCACTTT

length: 15
size: few
V: TRBV20-1
J: TRBJ1-2
D: TRBD1
CDR3: CSASSTGGILSGYTF
DNA: TGCAGTGCTAGTTCGACAGGGGGCATTCTCTCTGGCTACACCTTC

length: 15
size: NA
V: TRBV7-9
J: TRBJ2-7
D: NA
CDR3: CASSLDTSSPREQYF
DNA: TGTGCCAGCAGCTTAGACACTAGTTCCCCTCGCGAGCAGTACTTC

length: 13
size: few
V: TRBV20-1
J: TRBJ2-3
D: NA
CDR3: CSARDFVQNTQYF
DNA: TGCAGTGCTAGAGACTTTGTACAAAATACGCAGTATTTT

length: 16
size: many
V: TRBV18
J: TRBJ2-1
D: TRBD2
CDR3: CASSHRALADHNEQFF
DNA: TGTGCCAGCTCCCACCGCGCACTAGCGGACCACAATGAGCAGTTCTTC

length: 15
size: few
V: TRBV20-1
J: TRBJ2-1
D: NA
CDR3: CSASPGGGKLSEQFF
DNA: TGCAGTGCTAGCCCTGGGGGGGGCAAATTGAGTGAGCAGTTCTTC

length: 13
size: many
V: TRBV29-1
J: TRBJ2-5
D: NA
CDR3: CSATGAGIETQYF
DNA: TGCAGCGCCACCGGGGCGGGGATAGAGACCCAGTACTTC

length: 12
size: few
V: TRBV7-2
J: TRBJ2-5
D: NA
CDR3: CASSLAWETQYF
DNA: TGTGCCAGCAGCTTAGCCTGGGAGACCCAGTACTTC

length: 13
size: NA
V: TRBV30
J: TRBJ1-5
D: NA
CDR3: CAWSVRTNQPQHF
DNA: TGTGCCTGGAGTGTACGGACAAATCAGCCCCAGCATTTT

length: 19
size: many
V: TRBV5-1
J: TRBJ2-1
D: TRBD2
CDR3: CASSLEVGRALRLNNEQFF
DNA: TGCGCCAGCAGCTTGGAAGTCGGGAGGGCCCTTCGACTCAACAATGAGCAGTTCTTC

length: 15
size: many
V: TRBV6-5
J: TRBJ1-2
D: TRBD1
CDR3: CASSYRGQGVYGYTF
DNA: TGTGCCAGCAGTTACCGCGGACAGGGAGTCTATGGCTACACCTTC

length: 15
size: NA
V: TRBV5-5
J: TRBJ1-4
D: TRBD1
CDR3: CASSPPDRVGEKLFF
DNA: TGTGCCAGCAGCCCACCCGACAGGGTTGGTGAAAAACTGTTTTTT

length: 14
size: NA
V: TRBV2
J: TRBJ2-2
D: NA
CDR3: CATKGFRDTGELFF
DNA: TGTGCCACCAAGGGGTTCCGGGACACCGGGGAGCTGTTTTTT

length: 16
size: few
V: TRBV25-1
J: TRBJ2-1
D: TRBD1
CDR3: CASSAFKGATYNEQFF
DNA: TGTGCCAGCAGTGCGTTCAAGGGGGCAACCTACAATGAGCAGTTCTTC

length: 15
size: NA
V: TRBV12-3/TRBV12-4
J: TRBJ2-1
D: TRBD2
CDR3: CASSLSGASYNEQFF
DNA: TGTGCCAGCAGTTTGAGCGGGGCCTCCTACAATGAGCAGTTCTTC

length: 17
size: many
V: TRBV10-1
J: TRBJ2-3
D: NA
CDR3: CASSERPGRDSTDTQYF
DNA: TGCGCCAGCAGTGAGAGGCCAGGGCGAGATAGCACAGATACGCAGTATTTT